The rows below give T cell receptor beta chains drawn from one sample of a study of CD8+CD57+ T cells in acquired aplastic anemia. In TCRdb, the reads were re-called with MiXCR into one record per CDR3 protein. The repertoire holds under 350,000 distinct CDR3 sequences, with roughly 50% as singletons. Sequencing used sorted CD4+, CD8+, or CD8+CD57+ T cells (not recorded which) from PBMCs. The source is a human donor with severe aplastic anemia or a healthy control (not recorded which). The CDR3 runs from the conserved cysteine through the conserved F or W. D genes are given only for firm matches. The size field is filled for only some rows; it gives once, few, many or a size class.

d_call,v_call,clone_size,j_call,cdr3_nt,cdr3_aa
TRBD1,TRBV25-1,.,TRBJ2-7,TGTGCCAGCATAACGACGGGACAGGGCTCCTACGAGCAGTACTTC,CASITTGQGSYEQYF
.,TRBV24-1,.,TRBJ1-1,TGTGCCACCAGCCACAGGGAGAGGGACACTGAAGCTTTCTTT,CATSHRERDTEAFF
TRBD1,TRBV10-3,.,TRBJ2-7,TGTGCCATCAGTGAGTCGATCCCAGGGGGCGAGGGCGAGCAGTACTTC,CAISESIPGGEGEQYF
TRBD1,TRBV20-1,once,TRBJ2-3,TGCAGTGCTACTTACCGGGACAGGGCAACAGATACGCAGTATTTT,CSATYRDRATDTQYF
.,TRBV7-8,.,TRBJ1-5,TGTGCCTCCTCGGTCGGTCCGTATAGCAATCAGCCCCAGCATTTT,CASSVGPYSNQPQHF
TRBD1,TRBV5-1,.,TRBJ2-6,TGCGCCAGCAGCTTGGATGGGACAGTCTTTTCTGGGGCCAACGTCCTGACTTTC,CASSLDGTVFSGANVLTF
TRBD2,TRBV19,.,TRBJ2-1,TGTGCCAGTAGGCAGCGGGAGTTGTCCTACAATGAGCAGTTCTTC,CASRQRELSYNEQFF
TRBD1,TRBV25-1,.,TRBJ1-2,TGTGCCAGCAGTTTAAAAGGGGGCGACTATGGCTACACCTTC,CASSLKGGDYGYTF
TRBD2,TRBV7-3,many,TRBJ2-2,TGTGCCAGCAGCCGACCGACTAGCGGGGGGACCAGCACCGGGGAGCTGTTTTTT,CASSRPTSGGTSTGELFF
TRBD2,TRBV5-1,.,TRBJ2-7,TGCGCCAGCAGCTTTCTACTAGCGGGAGTTTCCTACGAGCAGTACTTC,CASSFLLAGVSYEQYF
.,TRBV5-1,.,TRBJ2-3,TGCGCCAGCAGCTTGGACCAGCCTGGGTCAGATACGCAGTATTTT,CASSLDQPGSDTQYF
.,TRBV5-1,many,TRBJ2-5,TGCGCCAGCAGCTCCCCCGGGACCGCAGGGGAGACCCAGTACTTC,CASSSPGTAGETQYF
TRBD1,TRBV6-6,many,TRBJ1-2,TGTGCCAGCAGGCCACGACAGGGAAACTATGGCTACACCTTC,CASRPRQGNYGYTF
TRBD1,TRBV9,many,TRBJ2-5,TGTGCCAGCAGCGTAGTAGTGACAGGGGGCAGAGAGACCCAGTACTTC,CASSVVVTGGRETQYF
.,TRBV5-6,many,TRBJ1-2,TGTGCCAGCAGCTTCAGGGGAAGGACCTATGGCTACACCTTC,CASSFRGRTYGYTF
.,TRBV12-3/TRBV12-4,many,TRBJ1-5,TGTGCCACCTGGTCGGGGCGGAGCAATCAGCCCCAGCATTTT,CATWSGRSNQPQHF
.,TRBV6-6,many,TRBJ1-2,TGTGCCAGCAGTTACATGGCTAACTATGGCTACACCTTC,CASSYMANYGYTF
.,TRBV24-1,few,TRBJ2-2,TGTGCCACCAGTGACCCGACAGTGAACACCGGGGAGCTGTTTTTT,CATSDPTVNTGELFF
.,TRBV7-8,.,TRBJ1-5,TGTGCCAGCAGCTTTAGGGGGGGGGCAGGCAATCAGCCCCAGCATTTT,CASSFRGGAGNQPQHF
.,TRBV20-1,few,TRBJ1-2,TGCAGTGCTAGAGATCCCAGGGATCATGGCTACACCTTC,CSARDPRDHGYTF
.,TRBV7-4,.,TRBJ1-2,TGTGCCAGCAGCCAAGGGGGGAGTAGTGATGGCTACATCTTC,CASSQGGSSDGYIF
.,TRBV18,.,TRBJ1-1,TGTGCCAGCTCACCACTGCCATCCGGGGACACTGAAGCTTTCTTT,CASSPLPSGDTEAFF
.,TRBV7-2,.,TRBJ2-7,TGTGCCAGCAGCTTAAAGGGGGGGGCGGGAGTACCCGAGCAGTACTTC,CASSLKGGAGVPEQYF
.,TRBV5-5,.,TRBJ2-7,TGTGCCAGCAGCCGGGGCAGGGACCTTTACGAGCAGTACTTC,CASSRGRDLYEQYF
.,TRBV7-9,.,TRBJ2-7,TGTGCCAGCAGCTCATCTAGGACAGCCGAGCAGTACTTC,CASSSSRTAEQYF
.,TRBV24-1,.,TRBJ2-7,TGTGCCACCAGTGACCCGGAGGGGCCCCCCTACGAGCAGTACTTC,CATSDPEGPPYEQYF
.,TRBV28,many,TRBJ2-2,TGTGCCAGCAGTTTTTTAGGGGAGCTGTTTTTT,CASSFLGELFF
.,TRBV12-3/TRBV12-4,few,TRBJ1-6,TGTGCCAGCAGTCAGGGCCTTAATTCACCCCTCCACTTT,CASSQGLNSPLHF
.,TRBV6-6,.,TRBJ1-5,TGTGCCAGCAGTTATTTTTTCGGCGAGAAACAGCCCCAGCATTTT,CASSYFFGEKQPQHF
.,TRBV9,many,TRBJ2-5,TGTGCCAGCAGCGTAGCTCACGGACACCAAGGGACCCAGTACTTC,CASSVAHGHQGTQYF
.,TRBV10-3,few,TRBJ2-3,TGTGCCATCAGTGCGAATCCTATCACAGATACGCAGTATTTT,CAISANPITDTQYF
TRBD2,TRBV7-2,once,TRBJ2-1,TGTGCCAGCAGCTTAGTGGGCGGGGGTTTCAATGAGCAGTTCTTC,CASSLVGGGFNEQFF
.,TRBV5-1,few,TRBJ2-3,TGCGCCAGCAGCTTGGGGTTCACAGATACGCAGTATTTT,CASSLGFTDTQYF